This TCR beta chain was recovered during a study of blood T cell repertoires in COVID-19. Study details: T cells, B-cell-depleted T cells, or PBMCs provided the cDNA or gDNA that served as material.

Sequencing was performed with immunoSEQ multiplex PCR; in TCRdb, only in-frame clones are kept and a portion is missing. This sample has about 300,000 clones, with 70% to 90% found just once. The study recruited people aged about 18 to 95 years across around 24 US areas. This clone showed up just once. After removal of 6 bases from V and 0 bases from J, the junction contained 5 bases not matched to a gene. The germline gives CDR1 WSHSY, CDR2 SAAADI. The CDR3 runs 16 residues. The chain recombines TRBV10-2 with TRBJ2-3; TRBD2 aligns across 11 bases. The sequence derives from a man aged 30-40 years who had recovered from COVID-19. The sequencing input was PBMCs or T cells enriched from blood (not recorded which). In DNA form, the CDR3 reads TGCGCCAGCAGGTTGGGACTAGCGGCTAGCACAGATACGCAGTATTTT. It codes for CASRLGLAASTDTQYF.